This is a list of T cell receptor beta chains from one sample in a study of OX40 agonist ivuxolimab in advanced cancers. The protocol was immunoSEQ multiplex PCR, while the TCRdb copy is restricted to in-frame clones and leaves out a portion. The sample lists more than 10,000 clones; roughly 80% were seen once. The sequenced sample was CD4+ or CD8+ T cells sorted from blood, obtained in a trial of the OX40 agonist ivuxolimab. The receptors stem from an adult with an advanced solid tumor such as melanoma, head and neck, liver or kidney cancer. Both conserved end residues are part of each CDR3. Fields, in order: CDR3 length, clone size, J gene, D gene, V gene, CDR3 protein, CDR3 DNA. D genes are given only for firm matches. Size is stated for part of the rows, as once, few or many counts, or as a class when the clone is expanded.

16 . TRBJ1-2 TRBD1 TRBV4-3 CASSPYSTKGGGGYTF TGCGCCAGCAGCCCCTACTCTACTAAAGGGGGCGGTGGCTACACCTTC
14 . TRBJ2-7 TRBD1 TRBV7-2 CASSLARTGAEQYF TGTGCCAGCAGCTTAGCGCGGACAGGGGCCGAGCAGTACTTC
15 . TRBJ2-7 . TRBV19 CASSILGAFSYEQYF TGTGCCAGTAGTATTCTGGGGGCGTTCTCCTACGAGCAGTACTTC
17 . TRBJ2-1 TRBD2 TRBV5-1 CASSPLLAGAPYNEQFF TGCGCCAGCAGCCCACTTCTAGCGGGAGCCCCCTACAATGAGCAGTTCTTC
15 . TRBJ2-1 TRBD2 TRBV27 CASSLIAGAVDEQFF TGTGCCAGCAGCCTAATAGCGGGGGCCGTAGATGAGCAGTTCTTC
15 . TRBJ1-4 TRBD1 TRBV6-1 CASSEIQGGNEKLFF TGTGCCAGCAGTGAAATACAGGGGGGGAACGAAAAACTGTTTTTT
12 . TRBJ2-7 . TRBV7-9 CASAGRSYEQYF TGTGCCAGCGCCGGCCGATCCTACGAGCAGTACTTC
16 . TRBJ1-4 TRBD1 TRBV9 CASSTSDRLPNEKLFF TGTGCCAGCAGCACCTCGGACAGGTTGCCTAATGAAAAACTGTTTTTT
16 few TRBJ1-2 TRBD1 TRBV9 CASSALQGARSYGYTF TGTGCCAGCAGCGCGCTACAGGGGGCTCGTAGCTATGGCTACACCTTC
13 once TRBJ2-2 . TRBV7-6 CASSLAVGGELFF TGTGCCAGCAGCTTAGCGGTTGGCGGGGAGCTGTTTTTT
16 . TRBJ2-3 TRBD1 TRBV7-9 CASSFTGAWGTDTQYF TGTGCCAGCAGCTTCACAGGGGCGTGGGGCACAGATACGCAGTATTTT
13 medium-sized TRBJ1-1 . TRBV6-4 CASRVNFDTEAFF TGTGCCAGCAGGGTTAACTTCGACACTGAAGCTTTCTTT
14 . TRBJ2-5 . TRBV6-5 CASSYHQGQETQYF TGTGCCAGCAGTTATCATCAGGGCCAAGAGACCCAGTACTTC
12 medium-sized TRBJ1-1 . TRBV19 CASSPGVSEAFF TGTGCCAGTAGTCCCGGCGTCAGTGAAGCTTTCTTT
14 . TRBJ2-5 TRBD2 TRBV6-5 CASSPPVGAGKQYF TGTGCCAGCAGCCCACCCGTGGGAGCGGGAAAGCAGTACTTC
14 once TRBJ2-3 . TRBV7-3 CASSSAGATDTQYF TGTGCCAGCAGCTCGGCGGGGGCCACAGATACGCAGTATTTT
13 . TRBJ2-3 . TRBV9 CASSIFLADTQYF TGTGCCAGCAGCATCTTCCTTGCAGATACGCAGTATTTT
13 . TRBJ1-1 . TRBV6-5 CASSPGRNTEAFF TGTGCCAGCAGCCCCGGGAGGAACACTGAAGCTTTCTTT
15 medium-sized TRBJ2-3 TRBD1 TRBV5-4 CASSPGQGAVDTQYF TGTGCCAGCAGTCCCGGACAGGGGGCTGTAGATACGCAGTATTTT
16 . TRBJ2-3 . TRBV6-1 CASSAGWGFSTDTQYF TGTGCCAGCAGTGCAGGATGGGGCTTTAGCACAGATACGCAGTATTTT
15 . TRBJ2-7 . TRBV5-1 CASSLDVGSSYEQYF TGCGCCAGCAGCTTGGATGTGGGAAGCTCCTACGAGCAGTACTTC
16 . TRBJ2-1 . TRBV9 CASSVEPGDSYNEQFF TGTGCCAGCAGCGTAGAACCAGGGGATTCCTACAATGAGCAGTTCTTC
14 once TRBJ2-7 . TRBV5-1 CASSLRTWGYEQYF TGCGCCAGCAGCTTACGTACGTGGGGCTACGAGCAGTACTTC
12 . TRBJ1-2 . TRBV29-1 CSVEVRGYGYTF TGCAGCGTTGAAGTCAGGGGTTATGGCTACACCTTC
15 . TRBJ2-1 . TRBV9 CASSVVQGNYNEQFF TGTGCCAGCAGCGTAGTTCAGGGGAACTACAATGAGCAGTTCTTC
13 . TRBJ2-7 TRBD2 TRBV7-3 CASSPAGGREQYF TGTGCCAGCAGCCCAGCGGGAGGTCGGGAGCAGTACTTC
16 few TRBJ2-1 TRBD1 TRBV7-9 CASSPVTGGNYNEQFF TGTGCCAGCAGCCCCGTGACAGGGGGCAATTACAATGAGCAGTTCTTC
16 once TRBJ1-5 . TRBV4-1 CASSQETGYSNQPQHF TGCGCCAGCAGCCAAGAGACAGGTTATAGCAATCAGCCCCAGCATTTT
15 . TRBJ2-1 . TRBV7-8 CASTGGTGLINEQFF TGTGCCAGCACCGGCGGAACAGGCTTGATTAATGAGCAGTTCTTC
15 . TRBJ2-7 . TRBV7-9 CASSLPRRNSYEQYF TGTGCCAGCAGCTTACCGCGACGAAACTCCTACGAGCAGTACTTC
17 . TRBJ2-6 TRBD1 TRBV27 CASSLVSRGLGANVLTF TGTGCCAGCAGTTTAGTAAGCAGGGGGCTCGGGGCCAACGTCCTGACTTTC
14 few TRBJ1-1 . TRBV2 CASRADSMNTEAFF TGTGCCAGCAGAGCGGACAGCATGAACACTGAAGCTTTCTTT
15 few TRBJ2-3 TRBD1 TRBV6-4 CASSESTGGVDTQYF TGTGCCAGCAGTGAATCGACAGGGGGAGTAGATACGCAGTATTTT
14 . TRBJ2-7 TRBD1 TRBV6-5 CASSSRTGSYEQYF TGTGCCAGCAGTTCGCGGACAGGTTCCTACGAGCAGTACTTC
14 . TRBJ2-7 . TRBV27 CASSNLAAAYEQYF TGTGCCAGCAGTAATTTAGCGGCTGCCTACGAGCAGTACTTC
16 medium-sized TRBJ2-2 . TRBV5-3 CARSTTPSVDTGELFF TGTGCCAGAAGCACTACCCCTTCTGTCGACACCGGGGAGCTGTTTTTT
17 . TRBJ2-1 . TRBV4-1 CASSQVRSLSSYNEQFF TGCGCCAGCAGCCAAGTGCGGTCCCTGAGCTCCTACAATGAGCAGTTCTTC
16 . TRBJ2-4 TRBD1 TRBV28 CASSSPQQGAKNIQYF TGTGCCAGCAGTTCACCCCAACAGGGGGCCAAAAACATTCAGTACTTC
15 medium-sized TRBJ1-1 . TRBV4-2 CASSPSGSPNTEAFF TGTGCCAGCAGCCCGAGCGGCAGCCCTAACACTGAAGCTTTCTTT
14 . TRBJ1-1 . TRBV5-6 CASSLDRASTEAFF TGTGCCAGCAGCTTGGACAGGGCGTCCACTGAAGCTTTCTTT
12 . TRBJ2-2 . TRBV15 CATSGLSGELFF TGTGCCACCAGTGGTCTGTCCGGGGAGCTGTTTTTT
16 few TRBJ2-5 TRBD2 TRBV11-2 CASSLVVGGPQETQYF TGTGCCAGCAGCTTAGTGGTGGGAGGGCCGCAAGAGACCCAGTACTTC
16 . TRBJ2-3 . TRBV11-1 CASSTPRDTYTDTQYF TGTGCCAGCAGCACCCCACGGGACACATACACAGATACGCAGTATTTT
15 . TRBJ2-7 . TRBV14 CASSQDENDSYEQYF TGTGCCAGCAGCCAAGACGAAAACGATTCCTACGAGCAGTACTTC
15 . TRBJ1-6 TRBD1 TRBV4-2 CASSQGGTGQSPLHF TGTGCCAGCAGCCAAGGGGGGACAGGACAATCACCCCTCCACTTT